A single sample gave rise to the 23 T cell receptor beta chains below, sequenced in a study of blood T cell repertoires in COVID-19. Some clones are missing from TCRdb's copy, which holds only in-frame ones; the method was immunoSEQ multiplex PCR. The sample comprises over 200,000 clones, 88% of which are singletons, and less than 3% rests with the top ten. The sequencing input was peripheral blood. All receptors derive from a woman in her sixties with acute or convalescent COVID-19.

The chain is built from TRBV7-9 and TRBJ2-1; possibly TRBD1 for D (5 bases). The CDR3 spans 12 residues. Germline V gives CDR1 SEHNR, CDR2 FQNEAQ (reference sequence). Trimming cost V 3 bases and J 9 bases, with 9 bases left between them. The CDR3, as DNA: TGTGCCAGCAGCTTGGAAAGGGGTGAGCAGTTCTTC. Translating gives CASSLERGEQFF.

This chain connects TRBV5-6 to TRBJ1-2; D is undetermined. The length of the CDR3 is 12 residues. The germline CDR1 and CDR2 sequences are SGHDT and YYEEEE. The V end lost 2 bases, the J end lost 9 bases, and 11 bases lay between the germline ends. CDR3 nucleotide sequence: TGTGCCAGCAGCTTACTCGCCTCTAGCTACACCTTC. Translation: CASSLLASSYTF.

V gene TRBV6-5 combines with J gene TRBJ1-6, with 7 bases that match TRBD1. V gave up 4 bases and J gave up 7 bases; unmatched junction bases: 4. The CDR3 sequence is 14 residues long. CDR1 is MNHEY and CDR2 is SVGAGI in the germline V gene. DNA for the CDR3: TGTGCCAGCAGTTCCCGGACAGGAAATTCACCCCTCCACTTT. Encoded protein: CASSSRTGNSPLHF.

The rearrangement joins TRBV11-2 to TRBJ2-2, with D tentatively TRBD1 (5 bases). Per germline, CDR1 SGHAT and CDR2 FQNNGV. This CDR3 has 13 residues. The V and J ends lost 7 bases and 5 bases respectively, with 11 bases between them. DNA for the CDR3: TGTGCCAGCAAGAAGGGGCTGACCGGGGAGCTGTTTTTT. This gives the protein CASKKGLTGELFF.

The genes are TRBV19 and TRBJ1-5; D gene unclear. Trimming left V 4 bases short and J 15 bases short, with 10 bases between. Germline CDR1 and CDR2: LNHDA and SQIVND (reference sequence). The CDR3 is made up of 10 amino acids. The CDR3 DNA reads TGTGCCAGTAGTAACTCTGCTGTGCATTTT. It specifies CASSNSAVHF.

CDR3 loop: CASGTSGNYEQYF. Here the CDR3 DNA reads TGTGCCAGCGGGACTAGCGGGAACTACGAGCAGTACTTC. The chain joins TRBV6-5 to TRBJ2-7; 13 positions agree with TRBD2. The CDR3 totals 13 residues. The V gene end was trimmed by 8 bases and the J gene end by 3 bases; junction bases not matched to a gene: 1. Germline values: CDR1 MNHEY, CDR2 SVGAGI.

This clone was seen only once. It is unclear where the CDR3 begins or ends on the DNA, so no DNA is shown, and the CDR3 is as TCRdb lists it. The chain has TRBV21-1 and TRBJ2-6; the table's D call, TRBD1, was not checked against the DNA. TRBV21-1 is an annotated pseudogene. The CDR3 has 17 residues if both end residues are counted. The CDR3 is CASSKVGQGAGANVLTF.

The genes are TRBV3-1 (or the pseudogene TRBV3-2) and TRBJ2-6; TRBD1 agrees at 8 bases. Losses at the gene ends were 0 bases for V and 2 bases for J; bases not matched to a gene: 6. The CDR3 runs 18 residues. Germline lookup yields CDR1 LGHDT and CDR2 YNNKEL (reference sequence). CDR3 region: CASSQEAGGVPGANVLTF. The CDR3 DNA is TGTGCCAGCAGCCAAGAGGCAGGGGGCGTCCCTGGGGCCAACGTCCTGACTTTC.

The chain links TRBV2 to TRBJ1-6; 7 positions agree with TRBD1. Germline V gene lookup returns CDR1 SNHLY and CDR2 FYNNEI. V lost 5 bases and J lost 15; bases outside the gene matches: 13. The CDR3 contains 14 residues. The CDR3 loop reads CASSTGDSGSHLHF. CDR3 nucleotide sequence: TGTGCCAGCAGTACCGGGGACAGCGGTTCTCACCTCCACTTT. The variable domain in full, with the rest retrieved from reference TRBV2 and TRBJ1-6, is EPEVTQTPSHQVTQMGQEVILRCVPISNHLYFYWYRQILGQKVEFLVSFYNNEISEKSEIFDDQFSVERPDGSNFTLKIRSTKLEDSAMYFCASSTGDSGSHLHFGNGTRLTVT.

The chain employs TRBV6-2 or TRBV6-3 and TRBJ1-4; tentative D call: TRBD1 (5 bases). Germline CDR1 reads MNHEY; CDR2 reads SVGEGT. The length of the CDR3 is 15 residues. Trimming removed 2 bases at V and 8 bases at J, with 15 bases between. CDR3 in amino acids: CASSYAKGVGEKLFF. Here the CDR3 DNA reads TGTGCCAGCAGTTACGCTAAAGGGGTCGGCGAAAAACTGTTTTTT.

V gene TRBV5-1 combines with J gene TRBJ1-2; TRBD1 matches 9 bases. Germline CDR1 SGHRS, CDR2 YFSETQ. The CDR3 extends over 15 amino acids. Unmatched junction bases numbered 4, after V lost 0 bases and J lost 4 bases. CDR3 bases: TGCGCCAGCAGCTTGGGGGACAGGGCAGCCTATGGCTACACCTTC. Translation: CASSLGDRAAYGYTF.

This chain joins TRBV5-6 and TRBJ1-1, with D perhaps matching TRBD1 (6 bases). V was clipped by 3 bases and J by 4 bases, with 13 bases between them. Germline values: CDR1 SGHDT, CDR2 YYEEEE. The CDR3 sequence is 14 residues long. CDR3 amino acids: CASSWDINPTEAFF. CDR3 in DNA: TGTGCCAGCAGCTGGGACATCAACCCCACTGAAGCTTTCTTT.

The rearrangement joins TRBV19 to TRBJ2-1, with TRBD2 identical over 9 bases. The CDR3 is 16 residues long. With 5 bases clipped from V and 4 bases from J, the junction kept 9 bases outside the gene matches. CDR1 LNHDA and CDR2 SQIVND come from the germline V gene (reference sequence). In nucleotides, the CDR3 is TGTGCCAGTAGTGATCCTTCTAGCGGGGCGTACAATGAGCAGTTCTTC. It codes for CASSDPSSGAYNEQFF. The full variable domain, in which reference TRBV19 and TRBJ2-1 provide the parts outside the CDR3, is DGGITQSPKYLFRKEGQNVTLSCEQNLNHDAMYWYRQDPGQGLRLIYYSQIVNDFQKGDIAEGYSVSREKKESFPLTVTSAQKNPTAFYLCASSDPSSGAYNEQFFGPGTRLTVL.

The chain has TRBV5-1 and TRBJ2-2, with 11 bases matching TRBD2. This CDR3 comprises 17 residues. Per germline, CDR1 SGHRS and CDR2 YFSETQ. Trimming took 2 bases from V and 0 from J; bases not matched to a gene: 3. The CDR3, as DNA: TGCGCCAGCAGCTTAGGGGGACTAGCGGCGAACACCGGGGAGCTGTTTTTT. This sequence encodes CASSLGGLAANTGELFF. The complete variable domain, with remaining parts taken from reference TRBV5-1 and TRBJ2-2, reads KAGVTQTPRYLIKTRGQQVTLSCSPISGHRSVSWYQQTPGQGLQFLFEYFSETQRNKGNFPGRFSGRQFSNSRSEMNVSTLELGDSALYLCASSLGGLAANTGELFFGEGSRLTVL.

This rearrangement joins TRBV9 to TRBJ1-1; D is unresolved. The ends were cut back, 4 bases at V and 6 bases at J, with 16 bases in the middle. Germline-derived CDR1 and CDR2 are SGDLS and YYNGEE. The CDR3 loop spans 14 amino acids. CDR3 DNA sequence: TGTGCCAGCAGCCTAGCCGGTGACGGGGCTGAAGCTTTCTTT. Its protein is CASSLAGDGAEAFF.

The chain links TRBV28 to TRBJ2-5; 10 positions match TRBD2. After removal of 8 bases from V and 2 bases from J, the junction contained 8 bases not matched to a gene. Germline CDR1 MDHEN, CDR2 SYDVKM. The CDR3 length is 15 residues. CDR3 sequence: CASCETSGIQETQYF. The CDR3 DNA follows: TGTGCCAGCTGTGAAACTAGCGGGATTCAAGAGACCCAGTACTTC.

The chain employs TRBV5-1 and TRBJ2-7, with 9 positions matching TRBD1. Germline loops: CDR1 SGHRS, CDR2 YFSETQ. The CDR3 is 15 residues long. The trim removed 4 bases at V and 4 bases at J, leaving 9 bases unmatched. The CDR3 loop is CASSLLGQGLYEQYF. The CDR3 DNA reads as TGCGCCAGCAGCCTGCTTGGACAGGGGCTGTACGAGCAGTACTTC.

The chain is built from TRBV5-3 and TRBJ1-5; unclear D gene. TRBV5-3 is recorded as an ORF, its role being uncertain. This CDR3 is 18 amino acids long. V was shortened by 5 bases and J by 0 bases, with 21 bases between the two germline ends. CDR3 in DNA: TGTGCCAGAAGACCAGGCCCGGGGTGGGTGTATAGCAATCAGCCCCAGCATTTT. Protein: CARRPGPGWVYSNQPQHF.

The genes are TRBV14 and TRBJ2-3; 11 positions agree with TRBD2. The germline V gene has CDR1 SGHDN and CDR2 FVKESK. The CDR3 runs to 18 residues. Trimming cost V 0 bases and J 3 bases; bases outside gene matches: 8. The CDR3 reads CASSQDYGSGRATDTQYF. CDR3 bases: TGTGCCAGCAGCCAAGATTACGGTAGCGGGAGGGCTACAGATACGCAGTATTTT.

The J gene is TRBJ2-3, the V gene TRBV30, with D possibly matching TRBD2 (6 bases). This CDR3 contains 14 residues. Germline lookup yields CDR1 GTSNPN and CDR2 SVGIG (reference sequence). CDR3 sequence reads: CATHISGSGVAQYF. The CDR3 region has the DNA TGTGCAACTCACATCAGCGGGTCGGGGGTGGCGCAGTATTTT.

The rearrangement uses TRBV11-2 and TRBJ2-7; the D is unclear. This CDR3 comprises 12 residues. In germline, CDR1 is SGHAT, CDR2 FQNNGV. V lost 3 bases to trimming and J lost 4 bases, with 7 bases between them. CDR3: CASSFLRYEQYF. CDR3 in DNA: TGTGCCAGCAGCTTTCTGCGTTACGAGCAGTACTTC.

The chain couples TRBV28 to TRBJ1-4; TRBD1 aligns across 7 bases. This CDR3 spans 17 amino acids. The J segment lost 5 bases and the V segment lost 4 bases, leaving 13 bases of the junction unmatched. Germline V gives CDR1 MDHEN, CDR2 SYDVKM. The CDR3 sequence is CASSYLRLTGKNEKLFF. CDR3 in DNA: TGTGCCAGCAGTTACCTCCGCTTGACAGGGAAGAATGAAAAACTGTTTTTT.

V and J are TRBV2 and TRBJ1-5; D remains ambiguous. Germline CDR1 SNHLY, CDR2 FYNNEI. This CDR3 is 13 amino acids long. V was cut by 4 bases and J by 4 bases, with 8 bases left in between. The CDR3 here is CASSVSLNQPQHF. In DNA, the CDR3 is TGTGCCAGCAGTGTTTCTCTAAATCAGCCCCAGCATTTT.